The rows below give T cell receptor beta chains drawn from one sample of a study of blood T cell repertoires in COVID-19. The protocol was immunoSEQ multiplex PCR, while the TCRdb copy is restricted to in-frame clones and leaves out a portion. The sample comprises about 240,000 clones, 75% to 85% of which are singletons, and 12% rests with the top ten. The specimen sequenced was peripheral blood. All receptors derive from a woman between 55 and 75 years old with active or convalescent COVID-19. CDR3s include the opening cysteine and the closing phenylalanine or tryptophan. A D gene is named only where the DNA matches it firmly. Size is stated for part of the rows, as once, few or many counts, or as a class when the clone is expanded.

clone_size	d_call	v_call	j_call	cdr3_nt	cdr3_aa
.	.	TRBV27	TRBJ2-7	TGTGCCAGCAGTTTCGGGGGTACCTACGAGCAGTACTTC	CASSFGGTYEQYF
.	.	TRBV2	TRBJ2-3	TGTGCCAGCAGTGAAGCGCTCAGTCTCCGCACAGATACGCAGTATTTT	CASSEALSLRTDTQYF
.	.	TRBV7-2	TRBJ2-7	TGTGCCACCTCCCTGAGTTTCTCCTACGAGCAGTACTTC	CATSLSFSYEQYF
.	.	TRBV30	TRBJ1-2	TGTGCCTGGGGGAGGGAGAACTATGGCTACACCTTC	CAWGRENYGYTF
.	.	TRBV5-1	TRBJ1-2	TGCGCCAGCAGCGCAGACAGCTTAACTATGCGGTACACCTTC	CASSADSLTMRYTF
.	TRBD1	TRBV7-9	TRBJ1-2	TGTGCCAGCAGCCCAACAGGGGGCCAACCCCGCTACACCTTC	CASSPTGGQPRYTF
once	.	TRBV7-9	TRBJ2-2	TGTGCCAGCAGCTTGACTAGTTTCACCGGGGAGCTGTTTTTT	CASSLTSFTGELFF
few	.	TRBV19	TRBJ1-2	TGTGCCAGAAAGGGGCAGGGCCCCCGAAGCTACACCTTC	CARKGQGPRSYTF
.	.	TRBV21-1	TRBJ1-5	TGTGCCAGCAGCGCGCCAGGGGGACGTGGCAATCAGCCCCAGCATTTT	CASSAPGGRGNQPQHF
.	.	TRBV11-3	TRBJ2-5	TGTGCCAGCAGCAGGGTAGGGGGGGACCAAGAGACCCAGTACTTC	CASSRVGGDQETQYF
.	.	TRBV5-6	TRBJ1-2	TGTGCCAGCAGCCCGACAGAGAACTATGGCTACACCTTC	CASSPTENYGYTF
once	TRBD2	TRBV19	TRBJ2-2	TGTGCCAGCAGACTAGCGGGGGGGCCTGGCGGGGAGCTGTTTTTT	CASRLAGGPGGELFF
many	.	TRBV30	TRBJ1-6	TGTGCCTGGAGTTGGGCAGGCGGGTCCTCACCCCTCCACTTT	CAWSWAGGSSPLHF
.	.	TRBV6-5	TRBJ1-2	TGTGCCAGCAGGGGACAAACCTATGGCTACACCTTC	CASRGQTYGYTF
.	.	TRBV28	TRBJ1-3	TGTGCCAGCAGTCCCCGGACTTTGTTCTCTGGAAACACCATATATTTT	CASSPRTLFSGNTIYF
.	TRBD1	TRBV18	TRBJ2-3	TGTGCCAGCTCACCACTCAGGGGGCGAAACACAGATACGCAGTATTTT	CASSPLRGRNTDTQYF
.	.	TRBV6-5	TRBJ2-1	TGTGCCAGCAGACTAGACTTGGGGTCCTACAATGAGCAGTTCTTC	CASRLDLGSYNEQFF
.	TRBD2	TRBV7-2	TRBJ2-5	TGTGCCAGCAGCTTAGGGTCCAGCGGGGGGCCCGAGACCCAGTACTTC	CASSLGSSGGPETQYF
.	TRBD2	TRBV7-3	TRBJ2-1	TGTGCCAGCAGCACCCGGACTAGCGGGTCTTTCTCCTACAATGAGCAGTTCTTC	CASSTRTSGSFSYNEQFF
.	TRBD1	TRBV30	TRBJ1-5	TGTGCCTGGAACAGGGGAAGCAATCAGCCCCAGCATTTT	CAWNRGSNQPQHF
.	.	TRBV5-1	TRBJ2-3	TGCGCCAGCAGCCCTGGCCGGGGACAAGATACGCAGTATTTT	CASSPGRGQDTQYF
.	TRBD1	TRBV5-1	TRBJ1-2	TGCGCCAGCAGCCCGAACCCGACAGGGGATGGCTACACCTTC	CASSPNPTGDGYTF
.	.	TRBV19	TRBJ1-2	TGTGCCAGTAGAAGTTGGCAGGGATCGGGCTATGGCTACACCTTC	CASRSWQGSGYGYTF
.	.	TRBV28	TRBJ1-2	TGTGCCAGCAGTTTAGGGGGCGCCCGCAGGGGCGGGTATGGCTACACCTTC	CASSLGGARRGGYGYTF
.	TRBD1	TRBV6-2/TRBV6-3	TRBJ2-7	TGTGCCAGCAGTTCCGTGACAGGGGGCTACGAGCAGTACTTC	CASSSVTGGYEQYF
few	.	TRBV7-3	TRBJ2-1	TGTGCCAGCAGCAAAACAGGTTTCTCCTACAATGAGCAGTTCTTC	CASSKTGFSYNEQFF
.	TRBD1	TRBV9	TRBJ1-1	TGTGCCCGCAGCGTCGGGGCAGGGGGGAACACTGAAGCTTTCTTT	CARSVGAGGNTEAFF
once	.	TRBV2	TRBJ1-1	TGTGCCAGCAGTGAAGCGAGGGTCACTGAAGCTTTCTTT	CASSEARVTEAFF
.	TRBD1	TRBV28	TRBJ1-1	TGTGCCAGCAGTTTGGCCACGGGACAGCCGAACACTGAAGCTTTCTTT	CASSLATGQPNTEAFF
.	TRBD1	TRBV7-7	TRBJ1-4	TGTGCTAGCAGCCCTTGGACAGGGGGCGATGAAAAACTGTTTTTT	CASSPWTGGDEKLFF
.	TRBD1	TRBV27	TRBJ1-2	TGTGCCAGCAGTTTATCGGGACAGATATATGGCTACACCTTC	CASSLSGQIYGYTF
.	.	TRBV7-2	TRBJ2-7	TGTGCCAGCAGCTTTACAGGGACGAGCTCCTACGAGCAGTACTTC	CASSFTGTSSYEQYF
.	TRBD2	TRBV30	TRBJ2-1	TGTGCCTGGACGGGGGGGTATTACAATGAGCAGTTCTTC	CAWTGGYYNEQFF
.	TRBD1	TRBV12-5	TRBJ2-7	TGTGCTAGTGGTCTCGGACAGGGGAATTACGAGCAGTACTTC	CASGLGQGNYEQYF
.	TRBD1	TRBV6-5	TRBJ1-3	TGTGCCAGCAGACGCCCGGGACAGGGTGGAAACACCATATATTTT	CASRRPGQGGNTIYF
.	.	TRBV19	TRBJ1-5	TGTGCCAGTAGTATGGGGGGTGGCGGTCAGCCCCAGCATTTT	CASSMGGGGQPQHF
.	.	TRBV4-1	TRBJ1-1	TGCGCCAGCAGCCCCCTTGGGGGGACTGAAGCTTTCTTT	CASSPLGGTEAFF
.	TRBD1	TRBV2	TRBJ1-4	TGTGCCACCCAGGGACAGGTCGATGAAAAACTGTTTTTT	CATQGQVDEKLFF
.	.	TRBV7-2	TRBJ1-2	TGTGCCAGCAGCCTAGGAACAGGGACCAAGGGGGGCTACACCTTC	CASSLGTGTKGGYTF
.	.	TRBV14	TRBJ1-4	TGTGCCAGCAGCCAAGATTGGGGGGGCAACGAAAAACTGTTTTTT	CASSQDWGGNEKLFF
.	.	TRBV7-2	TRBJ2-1	TGTGCCAGCAGCTTAACTCAGGGCTATGAGCAGTTCTTC	CASSLTQGYEQFF
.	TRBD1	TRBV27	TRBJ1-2	TGTGCCAGCAGTTGGACAGGGTTAGCTAACTATGGCTACACCTTC	CASSWTGLANYGYTF
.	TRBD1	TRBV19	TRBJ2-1	TGTGCCAGTAGTATCCGGACAGGTGATAGCTCCTACAATGAGCAGTTCTTC	CASSIRTGDSSYNEQFF
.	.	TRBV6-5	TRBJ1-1	TGTGCCAGCAGCCAATCACACAGTCCTGAAGCTTTCTTT	CASSQSHSPEAFF
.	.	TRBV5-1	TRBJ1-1	TGCGCCAGCAGCCCGGGGAGGGGTACCACTGAAGCTTTCTTT	CASSPGRGTTEAFF
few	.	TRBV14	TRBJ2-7	TGTGCCAGCAGCCGGACAGCCTTCTACGAGCAGTACTTC	CASSRTAFYEQYF
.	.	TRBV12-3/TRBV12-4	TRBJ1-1	TGTGCCGCTTCGGGGAACACTGAAGCTTTCTTT	CAASGNTEAFF
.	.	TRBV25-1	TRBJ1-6	TGTGCCAGCAGTGACGCACAGGGTGCTAATTCACCCCTCCACTTT	CASSDAQGANSPLHF
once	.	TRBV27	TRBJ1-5	TGTGCCAGCAGTTTAAGGGGCGGGGTACGGGAGCCCCAGCATTTT	CASSLRGGVREPQHF
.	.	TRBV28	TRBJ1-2	TGTGCCAGCAGTAGCGTGGGAACAGGAGCTTATGGCTACACCTTC	CASSSVGTGAYGYTF
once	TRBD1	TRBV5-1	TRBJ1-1	TGCGCCAGCAGGGCCGGGACAGGGAACACTGAAGCTTTCTTT	CASRAGTGNTEAFF
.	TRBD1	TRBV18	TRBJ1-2	TGTGCCAGCTCACCACCCCGGACAGGGAGGTCCTATGGCTACACCTTC	CASSPPRTGRSYGYTF
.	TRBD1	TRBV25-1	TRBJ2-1	TGTGCCAGCAGTGAAATAGGGGGCCGGGAGCAGTTCTTC	CASSEIGGREQFF
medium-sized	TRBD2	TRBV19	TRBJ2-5	TGTGCCTCGGGACTAGCGGGGCAAGAGACCCAGTACTTC	CASGLAGQETQYF
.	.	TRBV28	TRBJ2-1	TGTGCCAGCAGAGAACAGGGTCCCACCAACAATGAGCAGTTCTTC	CASREQGPTNNEQFF